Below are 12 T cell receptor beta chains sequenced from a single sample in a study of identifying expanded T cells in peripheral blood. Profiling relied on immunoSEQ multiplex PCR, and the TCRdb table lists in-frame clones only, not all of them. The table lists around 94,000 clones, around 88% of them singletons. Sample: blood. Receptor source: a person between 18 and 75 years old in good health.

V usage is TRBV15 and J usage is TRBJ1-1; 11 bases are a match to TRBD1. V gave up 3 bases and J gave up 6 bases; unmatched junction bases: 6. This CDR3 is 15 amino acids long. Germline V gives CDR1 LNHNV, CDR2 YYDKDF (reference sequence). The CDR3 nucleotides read TGTGCCACCAGCAGGGGGACAGGGGGTCCGGCTGAAGCTTTCTTT. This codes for CATSRGTGGPAEAFF.

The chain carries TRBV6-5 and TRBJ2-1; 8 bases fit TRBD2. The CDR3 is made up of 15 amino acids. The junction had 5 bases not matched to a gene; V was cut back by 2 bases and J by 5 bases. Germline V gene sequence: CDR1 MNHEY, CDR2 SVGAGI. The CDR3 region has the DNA TGTGCCAGCAGTTACCGCCTAGCGGGTGACAATGAGCAGTTCTTC. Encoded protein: CASSYRLAGDNEQFF.

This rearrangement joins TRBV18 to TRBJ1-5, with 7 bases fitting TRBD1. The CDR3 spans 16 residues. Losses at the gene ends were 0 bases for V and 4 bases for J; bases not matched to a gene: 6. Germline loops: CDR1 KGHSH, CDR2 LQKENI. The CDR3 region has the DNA TGTGCCAGCTCACCACCGGAGGGGGCGGCGAATCAGCCCCAGCATTTT. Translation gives CASSPPEGAANQPQHF.

DNA of the CDR3: TGTGCCAGCAGCTTGCGGGGAGCGGATACGCAGTATTTT. Residues: CASSLRGADTQYF. This rearrangement joins TRBV5-6 to TRBJ2-3, with a possible D match to TRBD2 (5 bases). Germline V gene lookup returns CDR1 SGHDT and CDR2 YYEEEE. The V end lost 1 base, the J end lost 6 bases, and 9 bases lay between the germline ends. The CDR3 length is 13 residues. The entire variable domain, with the rest obtained from reference TRBV5-6 and TRBJ2-3, is as follows: DAGVTQSPTHLIKTRGQQVTLRCSPKSGHDTVSWYQQALGQGPQFIFQYYEEEERQRGNFPDRFSGHQFPNYSSELNVNALLLGDSALYLCASSLRGADTQYFGPGTRLTVL.

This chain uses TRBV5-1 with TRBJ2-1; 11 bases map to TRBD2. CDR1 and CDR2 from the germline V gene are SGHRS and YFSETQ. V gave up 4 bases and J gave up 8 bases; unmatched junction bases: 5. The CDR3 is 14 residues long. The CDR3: CASSPSGRSDEQFF. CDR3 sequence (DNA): TGCGCCAGCAGCCCTAGCGGGAGGAGTGATGAGCAGTTCTTC.

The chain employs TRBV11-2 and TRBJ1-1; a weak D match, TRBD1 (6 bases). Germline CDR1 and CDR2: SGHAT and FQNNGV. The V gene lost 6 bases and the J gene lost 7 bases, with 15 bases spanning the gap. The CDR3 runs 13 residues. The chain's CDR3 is CASRLNRELEAFF. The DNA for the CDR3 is TGTGCCAGCAGGTTAAACAGGGAGCTTGAAGCTTTCTTT.

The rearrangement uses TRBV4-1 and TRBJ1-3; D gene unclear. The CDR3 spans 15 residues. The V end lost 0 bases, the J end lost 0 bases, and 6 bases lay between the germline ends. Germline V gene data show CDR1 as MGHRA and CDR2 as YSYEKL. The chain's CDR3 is CASSQDRSSGNTIYF. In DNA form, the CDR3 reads TGCGCCAGCAGCCAAGACAGAAGCTCTGGAAACACCATATATTTT.

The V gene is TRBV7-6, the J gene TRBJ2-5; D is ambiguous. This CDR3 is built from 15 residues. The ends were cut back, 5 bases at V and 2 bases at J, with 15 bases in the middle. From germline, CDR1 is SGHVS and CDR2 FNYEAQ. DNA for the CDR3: TGTGCCAGCAGCGCTACGTGGCACTTTCAAGAGACCCAGTACTTC. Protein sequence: CASSATWHFQETQYF.

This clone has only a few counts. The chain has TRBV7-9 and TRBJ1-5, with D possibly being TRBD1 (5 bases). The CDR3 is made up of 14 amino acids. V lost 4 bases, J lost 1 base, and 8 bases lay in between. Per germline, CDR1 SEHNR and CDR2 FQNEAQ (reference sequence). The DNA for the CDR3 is TGTGCCAGCAGCTCCAGACAGAGCAATCAGCCCCAGCATTTT. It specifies CASSSRQSNQPQHF.

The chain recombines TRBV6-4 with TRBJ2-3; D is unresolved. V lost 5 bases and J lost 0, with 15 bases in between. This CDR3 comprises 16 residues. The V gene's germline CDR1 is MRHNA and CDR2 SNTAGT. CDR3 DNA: TGTGCCAGCAGTATTCTCCCGGCCACTAGCACAGATACGCAGTATTTT. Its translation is CASSILPATSTDTQYF.

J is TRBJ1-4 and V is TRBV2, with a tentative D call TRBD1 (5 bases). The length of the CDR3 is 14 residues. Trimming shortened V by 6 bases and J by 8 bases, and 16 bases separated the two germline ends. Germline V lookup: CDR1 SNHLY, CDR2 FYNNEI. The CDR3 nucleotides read TGTGCCAGCAGCGAGGTCAGGGTAGGGGAAAAACTGTTTTTT. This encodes CASSEVRVGEKLFF.

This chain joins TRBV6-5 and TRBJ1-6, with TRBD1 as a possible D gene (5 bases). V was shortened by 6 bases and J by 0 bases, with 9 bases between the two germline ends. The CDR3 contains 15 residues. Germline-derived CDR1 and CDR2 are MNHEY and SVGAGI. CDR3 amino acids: CASSRESSYNSPLHF. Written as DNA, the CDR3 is TGTGCCAGCAGCAGGGAGAGCTCCTATAATTCACCCCTCCACTTT.